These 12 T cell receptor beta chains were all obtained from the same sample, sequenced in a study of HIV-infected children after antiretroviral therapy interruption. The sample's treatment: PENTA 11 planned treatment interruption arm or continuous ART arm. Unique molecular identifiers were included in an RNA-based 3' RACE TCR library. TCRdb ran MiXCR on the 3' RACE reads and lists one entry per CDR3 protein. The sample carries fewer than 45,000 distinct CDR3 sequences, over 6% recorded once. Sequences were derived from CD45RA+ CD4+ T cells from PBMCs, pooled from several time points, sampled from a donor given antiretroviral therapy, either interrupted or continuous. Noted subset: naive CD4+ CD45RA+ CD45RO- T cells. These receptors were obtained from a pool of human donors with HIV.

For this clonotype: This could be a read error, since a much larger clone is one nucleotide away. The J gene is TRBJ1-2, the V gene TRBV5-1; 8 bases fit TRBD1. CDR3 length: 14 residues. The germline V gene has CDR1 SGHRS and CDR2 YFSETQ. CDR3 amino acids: CVSSQDRASYGYTF. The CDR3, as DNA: TGCGTCAGCAGCCAGGACAGGGCCAGCTATGGCTACACCTTC.

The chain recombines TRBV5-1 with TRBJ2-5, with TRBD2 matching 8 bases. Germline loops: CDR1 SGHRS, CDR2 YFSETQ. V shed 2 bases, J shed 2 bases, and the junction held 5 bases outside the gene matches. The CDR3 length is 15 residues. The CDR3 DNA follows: TGCGCCAGCAGCTTTAGCGGGACACTACAAGAGACCCAGTACTTC. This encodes CASSFSGTLQETQYF. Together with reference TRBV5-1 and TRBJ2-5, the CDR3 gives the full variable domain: KAGVTQTPRYLIKTRGQQVTLSCSPISGHRSVSWYQQTPGQGLQFLFEYFSETQRNKGNFPGRFSGRQFSNSRSEMNVSTLELGDSALYLCASSFSGTLQETQYFGPGTRLLVL.

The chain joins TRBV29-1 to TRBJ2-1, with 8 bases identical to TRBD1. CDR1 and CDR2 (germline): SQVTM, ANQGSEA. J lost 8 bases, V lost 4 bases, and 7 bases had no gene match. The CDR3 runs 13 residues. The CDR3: CSVGQGLLDEQFF. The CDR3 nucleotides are TGCAGCGTTGGACAGGGGCTTTTGGATGAGCAGTTCTTC.

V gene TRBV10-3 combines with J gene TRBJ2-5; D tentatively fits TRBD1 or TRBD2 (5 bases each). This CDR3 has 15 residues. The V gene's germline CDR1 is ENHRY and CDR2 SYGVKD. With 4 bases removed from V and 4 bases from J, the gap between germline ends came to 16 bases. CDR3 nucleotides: TGTGCCATCAGTGCGGGACCTACTGGGGGAGAGACCCAGTACTTC. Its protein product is CAISAGPTGGETQYF.

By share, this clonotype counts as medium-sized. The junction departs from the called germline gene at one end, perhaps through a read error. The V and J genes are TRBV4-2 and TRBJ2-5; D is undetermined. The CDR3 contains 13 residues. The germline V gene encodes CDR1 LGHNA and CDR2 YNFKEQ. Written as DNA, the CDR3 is TGTGCCAGCAGCCAAGTCCATCAAGACACCCAGTACTTT. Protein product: CASSQVHQDTQYF.

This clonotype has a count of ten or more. This CDR3 reads CASSQVLSLGLNTEAFF. In DNA, the CDR3 is TGTGCCAGCAGCCAAGTTCTATCCTTGGGCCTGAACACTGAAGCTTTCTTT. The gene calls are TRBV3-1 and TRBJ1-1, with unresolved D. The CDR3 is made up of 17 amino acids. CDR1 and CDR2 (germline): LGHDT, YNNKEL (reference sequence). V dropped 1 base and J dropped 0 bases, with 15 bases sitting between them.

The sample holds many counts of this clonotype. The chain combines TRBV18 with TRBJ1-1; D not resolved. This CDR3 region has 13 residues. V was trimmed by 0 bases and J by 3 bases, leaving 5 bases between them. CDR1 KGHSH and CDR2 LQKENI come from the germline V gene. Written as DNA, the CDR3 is TGTGCCAGCTCACCACCGCCCGACACTGAAGCTTTCTTT. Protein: CASSPPPDTEAFF.

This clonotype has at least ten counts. The CDR3, as DNA: TGTGCCAGCAGGCACCGAGGACAGGGAGAGACCCAGTACTTC. Encoded protein: CASRHRGQGETQYF. The rearrangement uses TRBV6-2 or TRBV6-3 and TRBJ2-5; TRBD1 matches at 8 bases. Trimming cost V 6 bases and J 4 bases; bases outside gene matches: 7. The CDR3 loop spans 14 amino acids. The germline V gene encodes CDR1 MNHEY and CDR2 SVGEGT.

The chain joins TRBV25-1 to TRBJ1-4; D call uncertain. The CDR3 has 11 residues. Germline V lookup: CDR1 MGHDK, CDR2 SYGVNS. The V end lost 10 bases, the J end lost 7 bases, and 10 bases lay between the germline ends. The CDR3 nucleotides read TGTGCCACCCGCGAAGGTGAAAAACTGTTTTTT. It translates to CATREGEKLFF.

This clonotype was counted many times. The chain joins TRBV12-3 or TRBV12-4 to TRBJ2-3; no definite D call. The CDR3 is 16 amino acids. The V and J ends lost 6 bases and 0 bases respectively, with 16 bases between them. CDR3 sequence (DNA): TGTGCCAGCAGCTCAAGACGCTCCCTTAGCACAGATACGCAGTATTTT. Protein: CASSSRRSLSTDTQYF.

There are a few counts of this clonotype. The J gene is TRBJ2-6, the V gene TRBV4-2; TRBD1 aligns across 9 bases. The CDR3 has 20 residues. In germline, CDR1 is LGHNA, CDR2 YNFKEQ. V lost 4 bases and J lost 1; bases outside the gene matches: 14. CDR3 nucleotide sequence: TGTGCCAGCAGCCCACCAGGTGGTCTCGACAGGGGGTCTGGGGCCAACGTCCTGACTTTC. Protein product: CASSPPGGLDRGSGANVLTF.

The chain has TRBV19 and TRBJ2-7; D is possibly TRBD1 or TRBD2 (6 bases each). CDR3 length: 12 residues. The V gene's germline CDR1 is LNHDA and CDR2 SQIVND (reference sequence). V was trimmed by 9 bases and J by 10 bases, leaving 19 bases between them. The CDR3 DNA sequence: TGTGCCAGCAGGGGACTGGGGTATGAACAGTACTTC. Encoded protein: CASRGLGYEQYF.